What follows describes a single T cell receptor (beta chain). Its antigen is not identified. TRB rearrangements spanning V, D and J were amplified using mixed TRB-A/B primers. TCRdb re-called the multiplex PCR reads with MiXCR, one entry per CDR3 protein. The sample gives about 6,200 distinct CDR3 sequences, roughly 30% of which show up once; around 8.3% is in the top ten. The sample originates from a study of T cell repertoires in aging, cancer and after chemotherapy. The template was genomic DNA from peripheral blood, not RNA. Study results and caveats: In cancer patients, declining TCR diversity with age involved lost richness and lost evenness.

Germline values: CDR1 KGHDR, CDR2 SFDVKD. Trimming removed 7 bases from V and 5 bases from J, with 14 bases in between. CDR3 length: 14 amino acids. The sample consisted of blood. This TCR was recovered from a human donor with a blood cancer. The chain carries TRBV24-1 and TRBJ1-5; a possible D gene is TRBD1 (6 bases). The CDR3 reads CATRGRGADQPQHF. CDR3 nucleotide sequence: TGTGCCACCAGGGGCAGGGGAGCCGATCAGCCCCAGCATTTT.